These T cell receptor beta chains were read from a single sample in a study of blood T cell repertoires in COVID-19. Sequencing was performed with immunoSEQ multiplex PCR; in TCRdb, only in-frame clones are kept and a portion is missing. The sample yields 59,000 or so clones, about 76% seen once. The sample taken for sequencing was peripheral blood. Receptors were obtained from a woman over 75 with active or convalescent COVID-19. Both conserved end residues are part of each CDR3. A D gene is named only where the DNA matches it firmly. The size field is filled for only some rows; it gives once, few, many or a size class.

CDR3 length	J gene	clone size	D gene	V gene	CDR3 DNA	CDR3 protein
17	TRBJ1-1	NA	NA	TRBV21-1	TGTGCCAGCATCCTCCTCCTCGGCCGAACAGGGCGCACTGAAGCTTTCTTT	CASILLLGRTGRTEAFF
15	TRBJ1-4	NA	TRBD1	TRBV7-2	TGTGCCAGCAGCTTAGCCGGGACAGGGAGTGAAAAACTGTTTTTT	CASSLAGTGSEKLFF
13	TRBJ1-2	NA	NA	TRBV27	TGTGCCAGCAGTTTTGGGCCCGACTATGGCTACACCTTC	CASSFGPDYGYTF
14	TRBJ1-6	NA	TRBD1	TRBV27	TGTGCCAGCACCGACAGGGTCGGGAATTCACCCCTCCACTTT	CASTDRVGNSPLHF
17	TRBJ2-7	NA	TRBD2	TRBV29-1	TGCAGCGTTGGGGGTGGTAGCGGGGGCAAGAGCTCCTACGAGCAGTACTTC	CSVGGGSGGKSSYEQYF
14	TRBJ1-2	NA	NA	TRBV27	TGTGCCAGCAGTCCCCAGGGAAATAACTATGGCTACACCTTC	CASSPQGNNYGYTF
14	TRBJ1-1	NA	NA	TRBV5-4	TGTGCCAGCAGCCCGTCTCTCCTGAACACTGAAGCTTTCTTT	CASSPSLLNTEAFF
19	TRBJ2-4	NA	TRBD2	TRBV27	TGTGCCAGCAGTCCAAAGGGACTAGCGGGGGACCTAGCCAAAAACATTCAGTACTTC	CASSPKGLAGDLAKNIQYF
17	TRBJ1-5	NA	NA	TRBV24-1	TGTGCCACCAGTGATTCGGGCAGGGGAAGGGGCAATCAGCCCCAGCATTTT	CATSDSGRGRGNQPQHF
17	TRBJ2-3	NA	NA	TRBV5-1	TGCGCCAGCAGGTGGGGTAGCGTCAAGACTAGCACAGATACGCAGTATTTT	CASRWGSVKTSTDTQYF
14	TRBJ2-2	NA	TRBD1	TRBV10-3	TGTGCCATCAGAGGGGGCCAGAACACCGGGGAGCTGTTTTTT	CAIRGGQNTGELFF
16	TRBJ1-4	few	TRBD1	TRBV2	TGTGCCAGCAGTGAACGCAGGGGGGCAACTAATGAAAAACTGTTTTTT	CASSERRGATNEKLFF
14	TRBJ2-7	NA	TRBD1	TRBV7-2	TGTGCCAGCAGCTTTGGGACAGGGATCTACGAGCAGTACTTC	CASSFGTGIYEQYF
16	TRBJ1-3	NA	NA	TRBV18	TGTGCCAGCTCACCTTTACCCAGGAACTCTGGAAACACCATATATTTT	CASSPLPRNSGNTIYF
15	TRBJ1-1	medium-sized	TRBD1	TRBV6-5	TGTGCCAGCAGTTTACTTTCCTCGGACAGGGACGAAGCTTTCTTT	CASSLLSSDRDEAFF
12	TRBJ1-1	once	NA	TRBV6-2/TRBV6-3	TGTGCCAGCAGCCCCAGGAACACTGAAGCTTTCTTT	CASSPRNTEAFF
14	TRBJ2-7	once	TRBD1	TRBV5-8	TGTGCCAGCAGCTTTCAGGGGGCGACCTACGAGCAGTACTTC	CASSFQGATYEQYF
17	TRBJ1-1	NA	TRBD1	TRBV12-5	TGTGCTAGTGGTTTGGGTGGGACAGGGGGCGCTTACACTGAAGCTTTCTTT	CASGLGGTGGAYTEAFF
12	TRBJ2-7	once	TRBD2	TRBV7-8	TGTGCCAGCAGGGGCCGGGGGGTGGAGCAGTACTTC	CASRGRGVEQYF
15	TRBJ2-5	NA	NA	TRBV11-3	TGTGCCAGCAGCCCCCCCGGGACACCCAAAGAGACCCAGTACTTC	CASSPPGTPKETQYF
16	TRBJ2-7	NA	TRBD1	TRBV7-2	TGTGCCAGCAGCAGCCCGGGACAGGGGGGACCCTACGAGCAGTACTTC	CASSSPGQGGPYEQYF
14	TRBJ2-7	NA	TRBD1	TRBV5-1	TGCGCCAGCAGCTTGGCGGACAGGGGGGGCGAGCAGTACTTC	CASSLADRGGEQYF
13	TRBJ1-5	NA	NA	TRBV6-6	TGTGCCAGCAGTTCTGGGGGGAATCAGCCCCAGCATTTT	CASSSGGNQPQHF
15	TRBJ1-4	NA	NA	TRBV18	TGTGCCAGCTCACCAAGGGGTGGTACTGGCGAAAAACTGTTTTTT	CASSPRGGTGEKLFF
16	TRBJ1-6	NA	TRBD1	TRBV2	TGTGCCAGCTTAGGGGGCGCGGTCTCCTATAATTCACCCCTCCACTTT	CASLGGAVSYNSPLHF
13	TRBJ2-1	NA	NA	TRBV10-1	TGCGCCAGCAGTGATGGGGGGGCGAATGAGCAGTTCTTC	CASSDGGANEQFF
14	TRBJ1-2	NA	NA	TRBV29-1	TGCAGCGTTGAGACCCTAGTAGGGGCCAGTGGCTACACCTTC	CSVETLVGASGYTF
14	TRBJ1-2	NA	NA	TRBV6-2/TRBV6-3	TGTGCCAGCAGTCGGGGGGGATCGGACTATGGCTACACCTTC	CASSRGGSDYGYTF
15	TRBJ2-2	NA	NA	TRBV18	TGTGCCAGCTCATTAACCGACAGTTTCCCCGGGGAGCTGTTTTTT	CASSLTDSFPGELFF
14	TRBJ1-2	NA	NA	TRBV7-9	TGTGCCAGCAGCTTAGGGAAGGTGGTGGGCGGCTACACCTTC	CASSLGKVVGGYTF
13	TRBJ2-7	few	NA	TRBV6-5	TGTGCCAGCAGTTTTGACAGATCCTACGAGCAGTACTTC	CASSFDRSYEQYF
12	TRBJ1-2	NA	NA	TRBV6-6	TGTGCCAGCAGCCAGTCAGGGGCTGGCTACACCTTC	CASSQSGAGYTF
16	TRBJ2-7	NA	TRBD2	TRBV4-1	TGCGCCAGCAGCCCGAGGACATGGACTAGCGGCTACGAGCAGTACTTC	CASSPRTWTSGYEQYF
13	TRBJ1-1	few	NA	TRBV5-1	TGCGCCAGCAGAGACATTTCGAACACTGAAGCTTTCTTT	CASRDISNTEAFF
14	TRBJ1-4	NA	NA	TRBV18	TGTGCCAGCTCGCCAGCGTCGAGAAATGAAAAACTGTTTTTT	CASSPASRNEKLFF
15	TRBJ2-7	once	TRBD2	TRBV7-6	TGTGCCAGCAGCCCGACGGCGGGGGTCTTCTACGAGCAGTACTTC	CASSPTAGVFYEQYF
15	TRBJ1-6	NA	NA	TRBV6-5	TGTGCCAGCAGTTCCCGGAGCTCCTATAATTCACCCCTCCACTTT	CASSSRSSYNSPLHF
15	TRBJ1-4	NA	NA	TRBV15	TGTGCCACCAGCAGAGATAATCCCAGGAATGAAAAACTGTTTTTT	CATSRDNPRNEKLFF
15	TRBJ1-1	NA	NA	TRBV19	TGTGCCAGTAGTCCACTCCCAAGCGGGGGCACTGAAGCTTTCTTT	CASSPLPSGGTEAFF
14	TRBJ1-1	NA	TRBD1	TRBV27	TGTGCCAGCAGTTTAGGACAGGGGAACACTGAAGCTTTCTTT	CASSLGQGNTEAFF
13	TRBJ2-7	NA	TRBD1	TRBV5-6	TGTGCCAGCAGCTTGAATACAGGGGCCGAGCAGTACTTC	CASSLNTGAEQYF
15	TRBJ2-3	NA	TRBD2	TRBV7-9	TGTGCCAGCAGCCAGGGACTAGCTGGAGGAGGTACGCAGTATTTT	CASSQGLAGGGTQYF
16	TRBJ1-2	NA	NA	TRBV7-8	TGTGCCAGCAGCTTACCCGCGACGGGAGCTAACTATGGCTACACCTTC	CASSLPATGANYGYTF
13	TRBJ1-2	NA	NA	TRBV28	TGTGCCAGCAGTCCGGGACATGGCTATGGCTACACCTTC	CASSPGHGYGYTF
13	TRBJ1-1	NA	NA	TRBV6-5	TGTGCCACCTACGGGGGAATGAACACTGAAGCTTTCTTT	CATYGGMNTEAFF
12	TRBJ2-1	few	NA	TRBV5-1	TGCGCCAGCAGCACCACGGGCAATGAGCAGTTCTTC	CASSTTGNEQFF
16	TRBJ1-2	NA	TRBD1	TRBV6-6	TGTGCCAGCAGTTATGGACAGGGGGCTGTATTGGATGGCTACACCTTC	CASSYGQGAVLDGYTF
13	TRBJ1-2	NA	TRBD1	TRBV24-1	TGTGCCACTAGGGGGCCGCCCTGGTTTGGCTACACCTTC	CATRGPPWFGYTF
14	TRBJ1-5	NA	TRBD1	TRBV19	TGTGCCAGTATTCCAGGGACAGGGAATCAGCCCCAGCATTTT	CASIPGTGNQPQHF
14	TRBJ2-5	NA	NA	TRBV6-5	TGTGCCAGCGACTACCAGGCAGGAGAAGAGACCCAGTACTTC	CASDYQAGEETQYF
14	TRBJ2-7	NA	TRBD2	TRBV3-1/TRBV3-2	TGTGCCAGCAGCTTCCGGGACGGGACTAACGAGCAGTACTTC	CASSFRDGTNEQYF
15	TRBJ2-1	few	NA	TRBV5-4	TGTGCCAGCAGCTTGGCTCAGGGGCTCAACAATGAGCAGTTCTTC	CASSLAQGLNNEQFF
17	TRBJ1-5	NA	NA	TRBV2	TGTGCCAGCAGATTCGGGGGGGGCCAACGAAGCAATCAGCCCCAGCATTTT	CASRFGGGQRSNQPQHF